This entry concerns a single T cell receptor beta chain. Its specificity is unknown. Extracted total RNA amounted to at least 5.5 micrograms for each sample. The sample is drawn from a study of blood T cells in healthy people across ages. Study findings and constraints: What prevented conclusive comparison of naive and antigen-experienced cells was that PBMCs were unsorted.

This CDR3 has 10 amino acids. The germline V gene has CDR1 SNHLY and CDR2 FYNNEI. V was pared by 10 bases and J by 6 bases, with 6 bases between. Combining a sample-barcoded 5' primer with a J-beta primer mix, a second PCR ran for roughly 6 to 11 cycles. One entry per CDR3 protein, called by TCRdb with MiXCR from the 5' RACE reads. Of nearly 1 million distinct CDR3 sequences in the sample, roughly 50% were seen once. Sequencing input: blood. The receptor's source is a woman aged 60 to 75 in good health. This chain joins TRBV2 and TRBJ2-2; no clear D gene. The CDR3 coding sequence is TGTGCCACCCGATCCGGGGAGCTGTTTTTT. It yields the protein CATRSGELFF. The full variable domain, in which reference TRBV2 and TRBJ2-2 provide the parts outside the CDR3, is EPEVTQTPSHQVTQMGQEVILRCVPISNHLYFYWYRQILGQKVEFLVSFYNNEISEKSEIFDDQFSVERPDGSNFTLKIRSTKLEDSAMYFCATRSGELFFGEGSRLTVL.